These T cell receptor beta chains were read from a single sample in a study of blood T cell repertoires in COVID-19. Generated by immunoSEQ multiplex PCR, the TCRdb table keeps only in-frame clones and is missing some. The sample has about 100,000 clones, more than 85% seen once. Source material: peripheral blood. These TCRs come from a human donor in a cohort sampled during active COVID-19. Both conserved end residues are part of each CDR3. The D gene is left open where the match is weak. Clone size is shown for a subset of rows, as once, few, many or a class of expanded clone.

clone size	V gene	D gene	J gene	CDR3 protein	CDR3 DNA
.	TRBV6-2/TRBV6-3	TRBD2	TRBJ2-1	CASSLRGGNNEQFF	TGTGCCAGCAGTTTACGCGGGGGGAACAATGAGCAGTTCTTC
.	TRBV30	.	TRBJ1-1	CAWSVIQVTNTEAFF	TGTGCCTGGAGTGTAATTCAGGTGACGAACACTGAAGCTTTCTTT
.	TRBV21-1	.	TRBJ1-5	CASSKDGGSRGNQPQHF	TGTGCCAGCAGCAAAGATGGGGGCAGTCGAGGCAATCAGCCCCAGCATTTT
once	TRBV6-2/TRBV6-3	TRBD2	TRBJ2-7	CASSSNGLAGGKYEQYF	TGTGCCAGCAGTTCTAATGGACTAGCGGGAGGGAAATACGAGCAGTACTTC
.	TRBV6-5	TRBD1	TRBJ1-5	CASGQGSVGQPQHF	TGTGCCAGCGGACAGGGTTCGGTCGGTCAGCCCCAGCATTTT
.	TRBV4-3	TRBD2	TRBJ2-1	CASSYQLAGVYNEQFF	TGCGCCAGCAGCTATCAACTAGCGGGAGTATACAATGAGCAGTTCTTC
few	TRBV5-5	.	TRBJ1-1	CASSLEGGKAFF	TGTGCCAGCAGCTTGGAGGGCGGGAAAGCTTTCTTT
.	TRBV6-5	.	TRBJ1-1	CASSYSRASNTEAFF	TGTGCCAGCAGTTACTCGAGGGCATCGAACACTGAAGCTTTCTTT
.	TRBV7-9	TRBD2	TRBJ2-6	CASSLPASGRAAGANVLTF	TGTGCCAGCAGCTTACCGGCTAGCGGGAGGGCCGCTGGGGCCAACGTCCTGACTTTC
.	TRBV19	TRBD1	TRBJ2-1	CASSPGTGSVEQFF	TGTGCCAGTAGTCCGGGGACAGGTTCTGTTGAGCAGTTCTTC
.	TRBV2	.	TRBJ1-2	CASTPLGRGLDGYTF	TGTGCCAGCACACCTCTGGGCCGCGGGCTAGATGGCTACACCTTC
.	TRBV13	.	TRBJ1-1	CASSLGIGYANTEAFF	TGTGCCAGCAGCTTAGGCATCGGGTACGCGAACACTGAAGCTTTCTTT
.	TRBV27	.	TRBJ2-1	CASSPEGTAYYNEQFF	TGTGCCAGCAGTCCGGAGGGGACAGCTTACTACAATGAGCAGTTCTTC
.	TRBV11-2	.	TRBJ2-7	CASSPHGQYGEQYF	TGTGCCAGCAGCCCCCATGGACAGTACGGCGAGCAGTACTTC
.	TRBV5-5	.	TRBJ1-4	CASSPRATLQGLFF	TGTGCCAGCAGCCCCCGCGCCACGCTCCAGGGACTGTTTTTT
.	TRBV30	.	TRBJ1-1	CAWSAGVGIGAFF	TGTGCCTGGAGTGCCGGGGTAGGGATCGGGGCTTTCTTT
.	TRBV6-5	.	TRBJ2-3	CASSYQTGRDTQYF	TGTGCCAGCAGTTATCAGACAGGTAGAGATACGCAGTATTTT
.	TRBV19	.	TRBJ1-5	CASSIDRRFSEPQHF	TGTGCCAGTAGTATAGATCGTAGGTTTAGCGAGCCCCAGCATTTT
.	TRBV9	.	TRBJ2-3	CASSVNRYTDTQYF	TGTGCCAGCAGCGTAAACAGATACACAGATACGCAGTATTTT
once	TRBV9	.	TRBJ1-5	CASSVGGNLNQPQHF	TGTGCCAGCAGCGTAGGAGGGAACCTCAATCAGCCCCAGCATTTT
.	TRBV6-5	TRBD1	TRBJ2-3	CASSSADRATTDTQYF	TGTGCCAGCAGTTCAGCGGACAGGGCTACCACAGATACGCAGTATTTT
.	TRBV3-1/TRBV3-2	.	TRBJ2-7	CASSQAGALSYEQYF	TGTGCCAGCAGCCAAGCAGGGGCTTTATCCTACGAGCAGTACTTC
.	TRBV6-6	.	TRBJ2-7	CASHREGGHEQYF	TGTGCCAGCCACCGGGAAGGTGGTCACGAGCAGTACTTC
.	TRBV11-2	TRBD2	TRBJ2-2	CASSRSGLAGPGELFF	TGTGCCAGCAGCCGATCTGGACTAGCGGGACCCGGGGAGCTGTTTTTT
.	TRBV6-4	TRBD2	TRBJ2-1	CASSDGTSGNEQFF	TGTGCCAGCAGTGACGGGACTAGCGGGAATGAGCAGTTCTTC
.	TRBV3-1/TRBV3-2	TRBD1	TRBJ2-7	CASSQDLAGQGMHEQYF	TGTGCCAGCAGCCAAGATCTGGCAGGACAGGGTATGCACGAGCAGTACTTC
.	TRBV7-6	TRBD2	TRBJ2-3	CASSLLTWTSGGPSTDTQYF	TGTGCCAGCAGCTTACTCACTTGGACTAGCGGGGGCCCAAGCACAGATACGCAGTATTTT
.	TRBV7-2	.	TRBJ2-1	CASSLDWFEQFF	TGTGCCAGCAGCTTAGACTGGTTTGAGCAGTTCTTC
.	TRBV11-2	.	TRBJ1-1	CASSFGEAFF	TGTGCCAGCAGCTTCGGTGAAGCTTTCTTT
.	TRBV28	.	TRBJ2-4	CASSLERGLAKNIQYF	TGTGCCAGCAGTTTAGAAAGGGGACTAGCCAAAAACATTCAGTACTTC
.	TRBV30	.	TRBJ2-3	CALTTGGPRGADTQYF	TGTGCCTTAACCACGGGCGGCCCCAGGGGTGCAGATACGCAGTATTTT
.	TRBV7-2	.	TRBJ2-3	CASSFQGTLRSTDTQYF	TGTGCCAGCAGTTTTCAGGGGACACTACGAAGCACAGATACGCAGTATTTT
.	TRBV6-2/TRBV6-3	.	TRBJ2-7	CASSSLIREEQYF	TGTGCCAGCAGTTCGTTGATAAGGGAGGAGCAGTACTTC